The clone carrying this T cell receptor (beta chain) was recorded once. A quantity of about 0.45 to 1 ug RNA underwent reverse transcription using random hexamers. TCRdb recomputed calls from the immunoSEQ multiplex PCR reads with MiXCR, one row per CDR3 protein. The table shows under 70,000 distinct CDR3 sequences, with around nine tenths occurring only once. The germline V gene encodes CDR1 MNHEY and CDR2 SMNVEV (reference sequence). V shed 1 base, J shed 0 bases, and the junction held 3 bases outside the gene matches. This CDR3 has 16 residues. The record originates from a study of CD8 T cells in Susac syndrome.

The rearrangement joins TRBV27 to TRBJ2-1; TRBD2 matches at 7 bases. Sequencing was carried out using CD8+ T cells from PBMCs. This clonotype was sampled from a human donor in good health. CDR3 bases: TGTGCCAGCAGTTTATGGGGCGGGAGCTCCTACAATGAGCAGTTCTTC. Translation: CASSLWGGSSYNEQFF.